A single sample gave rise to the 3 T cell receptor beta chains below, sequenced in a study of shared clonotypes between healthy human individuals. Clones were read by immunoSEQ multiplex PCR, and TCRdb kept only the in-frame ones, dropping some. The table shows 2 million to 2.5 million clones, with less than 95% occurring only once. Naive CD8 cells comprised CD45RO-negative, CCR7-positively selected cells, excluding terminally differentiated effector memory CD45RA+ cells. The sample taken for sequencing was naive CD8+ T cells sorted from blood. Receptors originate from a man between 18 and 29 years old in good health.

This clone was seen just once. CDR3 DNA sequence: TGTGCCAGCAGTGAAGCGTGGGCTAGCGGTATGAACCAGTACTTC. Amino acids: CASSEAWASGMNQYF. This chain uses TRBV6-1 with TRBJ2-5; 7 bases align to TRBD2. The CDR3 spans 15 residues. Germline V lookup: CDR1 MNHNS, CDR2 SASEGT. The junction had 11 bases not matched to a gene; V was cut back by 0 bases and J by 10 bases.

The rearrangement uses TRBV30 and TRBJ2-7, with unresolved D. The V end lost 2 bases, the J end lost 0 bases, and 5 bases lay between the germline ends. The germline CDR1 and CDR2 sequences are GTSNPN and SVGIG (reference sequence). The CDR3 contains 12 residues. Here the CDR3 reads CAWSHTSYEQYF. The CDR3 region has the DNA TGTGCCTGGAGTCACACCTCCTACGAGCAGTACTTC. The variable domain in full, completed from reference TRBV30 and TRBJ2-7, reads SQTIHQWPATLVQPVGSPLSLECTVEGTSNPNLYWYRQAAGRGLQLLFYSVGIGQISSEVPQNLSASRPQDRQFILSSKKLLLSDSGFYLCAWSHTSYEQYFGPGTRLTVT.

V is TRBV4-1 and J is TRBJ2-3; 11 bases match TRBD2. J gave up 2 bases and V 0 bases, and 7 bases lay outside the gene matches. This CDR3 region has 18 residues. Germline V lookup: CDR1 MGHRA, CDR2 YSYEKL. The CDR3 reads CASSQEALAGGLTDTQYF. CDR3 DNA: TGCGCCAGCAGCCAAGAAGCCCTAGCGGGGGGTCTCACAGATACGCAGTATTTT.